Listed here is a single T cell receptor beta chain. As yet, its antigen is unknown. Germline loops: CDR1 SEHNR, CDR2 FQNEAQ (reference sequence). The junction had 17 bases not matched to a gene; V was cut back by 5 bases and J by 2 bases. The CDR3 is 18 amino acids. This specimen belongs to a study of cytomegalovirus exposure and HLA in healthy donors. Study-wide findings and caveats: Clusters of TCRs from the first cohort tended to co-occur in the 120 validation repertoires (as a later analysis found). Rare TCR sequences dominated, though some public TCRs recurred in many donors. CMV antigen specificity of a few CMV-associated chains was confirmed in vitro. The authors enumerated around 150 TCR beta chains as linked to cytomegalovirus.

This table comes from immunoSEQ multiplex PCR, and its TCRdb copy is limited to in-frame clones, with some not included. The data contain 76,000 or so clones, roughly 94% of them seen just once; the ten biggest clones take up around 2.1%. The source material was PBMCs. V usage is TRBV7-9 and J usage is TRBJ2-7; 8 bases agree with TRBD1. The sequence derives from a woman aged 18-29 years in good health and CMV-seronegative. Here the CDR3 reads CASSRQLGRTGPTYEQYF. The CDR3 coding sequence is TGTGCCAGCAGCCGCCAATTGGGGCGGACAGGGCCCACCTACGAGCAGTACTTC.